The present T cell receptor (beta chain) was sequenced within a study of human T cells and chemical hapten exposure. TCRdb reprocessed the RACE reads via MiXCR and lists one record per CDR3 protein. The sample lists about 380,000 distinct CDR3 sequences; around 5% were seen once. This clonotype was recorded at least ten times. The time point was: patch test 1, 2 weeks after DPC sensitization. Treatment here: therapeutic diphenylcyclopropenone sensitization with weekly scalp DPC. The CDR3 has 13 amino acids. Unmatched junction bases numbered 6, after V lost 0 bases and J lost 11 bases. CDR1 and CDR2 from the germline V gene are KGHSH and LQKENI.

The sequencing here drew on whole blood, taken in connection with sensitization to the hapten diphenylcyclopropenone (DPC). This sequence was found in a woman in her 50s with alopecia areata. Some clones in this sample may be carry-over from other donors' samples. The chain employs TRBV18 and TRBJ1-2; 7 bases line up with TRBD1. DNA of the CDR3: TGTGCCAGCTCACCACCGAGCGGGACAGAGTACACCTTC. Its translation is CASSPPSGTEYTF.